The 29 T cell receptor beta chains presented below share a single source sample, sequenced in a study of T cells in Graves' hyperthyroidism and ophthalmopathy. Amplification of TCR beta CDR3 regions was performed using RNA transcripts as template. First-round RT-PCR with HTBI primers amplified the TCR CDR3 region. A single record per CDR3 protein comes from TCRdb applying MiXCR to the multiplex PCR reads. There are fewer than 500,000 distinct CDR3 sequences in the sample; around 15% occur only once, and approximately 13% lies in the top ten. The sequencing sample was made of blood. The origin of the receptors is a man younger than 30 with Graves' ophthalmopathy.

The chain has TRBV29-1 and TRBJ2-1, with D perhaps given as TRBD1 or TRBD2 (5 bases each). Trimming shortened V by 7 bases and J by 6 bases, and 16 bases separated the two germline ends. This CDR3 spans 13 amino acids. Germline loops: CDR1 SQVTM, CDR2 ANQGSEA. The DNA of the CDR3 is TGCAGCGCCCGGGACCCTTTTGGCAATGAGCAGTTCTTC. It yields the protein CSARDPFGNEQFF.

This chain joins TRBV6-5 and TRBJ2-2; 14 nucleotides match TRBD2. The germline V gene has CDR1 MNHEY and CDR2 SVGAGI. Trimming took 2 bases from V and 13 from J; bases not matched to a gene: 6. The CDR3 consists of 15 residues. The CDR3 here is CASSYGGLAGEPLFF. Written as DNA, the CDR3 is TGTGCCAGCAGTTACGGGGGACTAGCGGGAGAGCCGCTGTTTTTT.

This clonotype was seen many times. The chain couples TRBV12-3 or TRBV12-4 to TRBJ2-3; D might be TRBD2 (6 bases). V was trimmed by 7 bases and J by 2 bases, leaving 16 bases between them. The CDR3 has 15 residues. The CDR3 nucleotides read TGTGCCAGCACCAAGGCAGCGGGCCCCACAGATACGCAGTATTTT. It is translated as CASTKAAGPTDTQYF.

The CDR3 DNA reads as TGTGCCAGCGCGGGGCTTAGCTCCTACAATGAGCAGTTCTTC. Its protein is CASAGLSSYNEQFF. V gene TRBV27 combines with J gene TRBJ2-1; the D gene is possibly TRBD2 (6 bases). CDR1 is MNHEY, CDR2 SMNVEV, per germline (reference sequence). V lost 8 bases, J lost 0 bases, and 11 bases lay in between. The CDR3 runs 14 residues.

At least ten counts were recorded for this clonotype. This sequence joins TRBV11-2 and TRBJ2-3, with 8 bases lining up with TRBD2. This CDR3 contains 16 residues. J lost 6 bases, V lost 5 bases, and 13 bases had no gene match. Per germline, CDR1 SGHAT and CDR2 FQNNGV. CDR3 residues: CASSLTRGAKWDTQYF. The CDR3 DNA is TGTGCCAGCAGCCTTACGCGGGGGGCCAAGTGGGATACGCAGTATTTT. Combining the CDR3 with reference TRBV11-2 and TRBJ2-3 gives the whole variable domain EAGVAQSPRYKIIEKRQSVAFWCNPISGHATLYWYQQILGQGPKLLIQFQNNGVVDDSQLPKDRFSAERLKGVDSTLKIQPAKLEDSAVYLCASSLTRGAKWDTQYFGPGTRLTVL.

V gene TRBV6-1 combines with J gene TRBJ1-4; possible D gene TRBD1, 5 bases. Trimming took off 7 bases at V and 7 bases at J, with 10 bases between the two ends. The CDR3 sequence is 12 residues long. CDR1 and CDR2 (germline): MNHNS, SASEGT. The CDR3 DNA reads TGTGCCAGCAAAGGGGTGACTGAAAAACTGTTTTTT. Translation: CASKGVTEKLFF.

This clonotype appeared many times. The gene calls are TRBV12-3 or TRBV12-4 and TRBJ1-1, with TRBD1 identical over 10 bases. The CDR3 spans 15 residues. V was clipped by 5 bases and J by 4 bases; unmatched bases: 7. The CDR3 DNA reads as TGTGCCAGCAGTACTCCGGGACAGGGGACCACTGAAGCTTTCTTT. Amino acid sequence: CASSTPGQGTTEAFF.

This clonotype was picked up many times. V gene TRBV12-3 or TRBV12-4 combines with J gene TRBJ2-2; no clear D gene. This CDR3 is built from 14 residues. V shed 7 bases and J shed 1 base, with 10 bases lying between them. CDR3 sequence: CASIPQLNTGELFF. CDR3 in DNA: TGTGCCAGCATCCCCCAGCTGAACACCGGGGAGCTGTTTTTT.

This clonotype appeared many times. The CDR3 reads CASSYKAGGGEQYF. CDR3 nucleotides: TGTGCCAGCAGTTACAAAGCGGGGGGAGGGGAGCAGTACTTC. The V gene is TRBV6-6, the J gene TRBJ2-7, with 9 bases matching TRBD2. CDR3 length: 14 residues. Germline assignment: CDR1 MNHNY and CDR2 SVGAGI (reference sequence). J was trimmed by 7 bases and V by 2 bases; bases with no gene match: 6.

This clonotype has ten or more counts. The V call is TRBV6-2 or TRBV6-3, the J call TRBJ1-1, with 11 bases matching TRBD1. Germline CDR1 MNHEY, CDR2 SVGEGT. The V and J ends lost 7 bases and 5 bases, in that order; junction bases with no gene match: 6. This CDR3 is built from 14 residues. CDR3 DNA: TGTGCCAGCACTGGACAGGGGGCATGGACTGAAGCTTTCTTT. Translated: CASTGQGAWTEAFF.

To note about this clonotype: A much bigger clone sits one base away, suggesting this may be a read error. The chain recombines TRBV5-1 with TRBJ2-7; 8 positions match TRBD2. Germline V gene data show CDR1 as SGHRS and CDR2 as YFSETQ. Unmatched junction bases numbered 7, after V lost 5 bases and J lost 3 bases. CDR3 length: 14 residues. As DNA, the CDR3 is TGCGCCAGCAGAGACGGACTAGCAAGCTACGAGCAGTACTTC. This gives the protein CASRDGLASYEQYF. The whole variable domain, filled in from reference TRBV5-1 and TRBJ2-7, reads KAGVTQTPRYLIKTRGQQVTLSCSPISGHRSVSWYQQTPGQGLQFLFEYFSETQRNKGNFPGRFSGRQFSNSRSEMNVSTLELGDSALYLCASRDGLASYEQYFGPGTRLTVT.

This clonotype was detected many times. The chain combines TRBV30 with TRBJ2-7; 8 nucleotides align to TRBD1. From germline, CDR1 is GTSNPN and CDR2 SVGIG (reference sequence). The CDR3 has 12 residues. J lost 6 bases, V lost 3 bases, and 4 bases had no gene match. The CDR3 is CAWRDRVSEQYF. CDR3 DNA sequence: TGTGCCTGGAGGGACAGGGTATCCGAGCAGTACTTC.

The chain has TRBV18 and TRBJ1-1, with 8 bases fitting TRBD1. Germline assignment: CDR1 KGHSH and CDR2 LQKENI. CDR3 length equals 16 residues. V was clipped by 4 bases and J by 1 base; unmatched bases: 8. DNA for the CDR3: TGTGCCAGCTCACGTAACAGGGGGTGGCAGAACACTGAAGCTTTCTTT. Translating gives CASSRNRGWQNTEAFF.

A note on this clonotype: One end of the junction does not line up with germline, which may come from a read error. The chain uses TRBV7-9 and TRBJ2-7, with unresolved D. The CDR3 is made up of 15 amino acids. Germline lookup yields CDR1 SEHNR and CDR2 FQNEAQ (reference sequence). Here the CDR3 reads CASSSALGYSYERYF. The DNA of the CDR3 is TGTGCCAGCAGCAGCGCACTGGGTTACTCCTACGAGCGGTACTTC.

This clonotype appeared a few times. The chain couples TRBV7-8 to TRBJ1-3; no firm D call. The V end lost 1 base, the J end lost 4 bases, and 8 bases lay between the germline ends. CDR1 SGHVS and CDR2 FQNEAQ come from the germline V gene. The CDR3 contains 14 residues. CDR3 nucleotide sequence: TGTGCCAGCAGCTTAGGAGGGCCCGGAAACACCATATATTTT. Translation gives CASSLGGPGNTIYF.

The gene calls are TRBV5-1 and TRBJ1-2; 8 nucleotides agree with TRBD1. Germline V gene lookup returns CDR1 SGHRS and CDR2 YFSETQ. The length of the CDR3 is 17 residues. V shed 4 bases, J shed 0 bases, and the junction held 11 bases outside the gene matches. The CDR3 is CASSPPLTTGANYGYTF. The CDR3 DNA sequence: TGCGCCAGCAGCCCCCCGCTTACGACAGGGGCTAACTATGGCTACACCTTC.

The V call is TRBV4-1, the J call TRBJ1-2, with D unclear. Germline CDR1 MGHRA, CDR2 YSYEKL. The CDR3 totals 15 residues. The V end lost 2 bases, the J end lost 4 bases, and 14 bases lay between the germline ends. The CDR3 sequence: CASSQFERATYGYTF. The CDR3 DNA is TGCGCCAGCAGCCAATTTGAGAGGGCAACCTATGGCTACACCTTC.

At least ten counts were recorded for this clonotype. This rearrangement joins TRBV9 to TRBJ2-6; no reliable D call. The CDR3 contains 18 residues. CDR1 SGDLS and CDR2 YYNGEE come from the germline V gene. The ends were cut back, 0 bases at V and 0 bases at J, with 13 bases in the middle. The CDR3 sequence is CASSVARALSSGANVLTF. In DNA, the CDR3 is TGTGCCAGCAGCGTAGCAAGGGCTCTAAGCTCTGGGGCCAACGTCCTGACTTTC. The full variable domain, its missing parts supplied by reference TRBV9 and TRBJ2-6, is DSGVTQTPKHLITATGQRVTLRCSPRSGDLSVYWYQQSLDQGLQFLIQYYNGEERAKGNILERFSAQQFPDLHSELNLSSLELGDSALYFCASSVARALSSGANVLTFGAGSRLTVL.

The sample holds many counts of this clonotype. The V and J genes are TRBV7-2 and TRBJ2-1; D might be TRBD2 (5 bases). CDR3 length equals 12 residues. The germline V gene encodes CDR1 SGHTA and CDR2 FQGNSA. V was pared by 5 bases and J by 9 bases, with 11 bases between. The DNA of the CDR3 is TGTGCCAGCAGCACCCAGGACTCTGAGCAGTTCTTC. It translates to CASSTQDSEQFF.

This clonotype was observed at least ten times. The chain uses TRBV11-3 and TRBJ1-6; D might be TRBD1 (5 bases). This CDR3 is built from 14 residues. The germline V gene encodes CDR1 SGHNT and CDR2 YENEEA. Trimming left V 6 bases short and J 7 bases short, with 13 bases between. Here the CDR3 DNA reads TGTGCCAGCAGGCCGATAGGGACGAATTCACCCCTCCACTTT. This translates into CASRPIGTNSPLHF.

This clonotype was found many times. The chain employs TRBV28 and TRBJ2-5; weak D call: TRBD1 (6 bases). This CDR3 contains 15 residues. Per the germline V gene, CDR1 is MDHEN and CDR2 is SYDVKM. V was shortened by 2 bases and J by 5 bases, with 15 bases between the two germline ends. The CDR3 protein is CASSLKGQGRETQYF. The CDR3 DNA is TGTGCCAGCAGTTTAAAAGGGCAGGGGCGCGAGACCCAGTACTTC.

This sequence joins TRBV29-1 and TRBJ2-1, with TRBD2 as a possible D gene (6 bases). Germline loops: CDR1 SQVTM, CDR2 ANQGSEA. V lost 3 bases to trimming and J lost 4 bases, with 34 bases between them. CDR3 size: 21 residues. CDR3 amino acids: CSVEGGKGSPGERITYNEQFF. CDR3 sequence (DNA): TGCAGCGTTGAGGGGGGTAAGGGCTCGCCCGGGGAGCGGATAACTTACAATGAGCAGTTCTTC.

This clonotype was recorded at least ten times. CDR3 coding DNA: TGTGCCAGCAGCCCTCGGGATTACGGATTCTACGAGCAGTACTTC. Protein product: CASSPRDYGFYEQYF. The chain links TRBV11-2 to TRBJ2-7, with TRBD2 as a possible D gene (5 bases). The CDR3 runs to 15 residues. The V and J ends lost 5 bases and 3 bases respectively, with 17 bases between them. Per germline, CDR1 SGHAT and CDR2 FQNNGV.

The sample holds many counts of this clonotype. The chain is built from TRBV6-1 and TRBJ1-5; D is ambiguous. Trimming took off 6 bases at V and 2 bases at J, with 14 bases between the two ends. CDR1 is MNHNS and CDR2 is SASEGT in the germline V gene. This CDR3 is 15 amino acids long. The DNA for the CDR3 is TGTGCCAGCAGCCTTTATGACAAGGGCAATCAGCCCCAGCATTTT. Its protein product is CASSLYDKGNQPQHF.

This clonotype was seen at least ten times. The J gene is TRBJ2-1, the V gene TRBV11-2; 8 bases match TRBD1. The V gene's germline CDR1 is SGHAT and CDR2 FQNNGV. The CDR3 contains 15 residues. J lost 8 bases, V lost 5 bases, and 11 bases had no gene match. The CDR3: CASSVDRGPIDEQFF. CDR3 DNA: TGTGCCAGCAGCGTCGACAGGGGCCCTATCGATGAGCAGTTCTTC.

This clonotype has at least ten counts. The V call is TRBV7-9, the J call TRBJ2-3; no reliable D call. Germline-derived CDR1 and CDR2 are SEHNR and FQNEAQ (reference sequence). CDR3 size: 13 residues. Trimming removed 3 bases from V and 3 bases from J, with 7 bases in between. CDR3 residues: CASSLPLTDTQYF. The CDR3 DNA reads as TGTGCCAGCAGCTTGCCCCTGACAGATACGCAGTATTTT. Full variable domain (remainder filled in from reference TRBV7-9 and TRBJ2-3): DTGVSQNPRHKITKRGQNVTFRCDPISEHNRLYWYRQTLGQGPEFLTYFQNEAQLEKSRLLSDRFSAERPKGSFSTLEIQRTEQGDSAMYLCASSLPLTDTQYFGPGTRLTVL.

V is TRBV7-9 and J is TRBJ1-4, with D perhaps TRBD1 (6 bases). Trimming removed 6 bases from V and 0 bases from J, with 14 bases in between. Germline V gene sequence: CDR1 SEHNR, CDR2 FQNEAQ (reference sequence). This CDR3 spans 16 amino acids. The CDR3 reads CASRRDRIATNEKLFF. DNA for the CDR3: TGTGCCAGCAGACGCGACAGGATTGCAACTAATGAAAAACTGTTTTTT. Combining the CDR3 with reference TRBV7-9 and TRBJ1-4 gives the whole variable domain DTGVSQNPRHKITKRGQNVTFRCDPISEHNRLYWYRQTLGQGPEFLTYFQNEAQLEKSRLLSDRFSAERPKGSFSTLEIQRTEQGDSAMYLCASRRDRIATNEKLFFGSGTQLSVL.

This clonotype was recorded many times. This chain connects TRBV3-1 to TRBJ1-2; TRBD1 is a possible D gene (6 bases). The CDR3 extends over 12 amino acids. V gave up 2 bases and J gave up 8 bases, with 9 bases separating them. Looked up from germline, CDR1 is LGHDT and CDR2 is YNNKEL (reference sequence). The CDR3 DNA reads TGTGCCAGCAGCCAACTCAGGGGCGGCTACACCTTC. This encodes CASSQLRGGYTF.

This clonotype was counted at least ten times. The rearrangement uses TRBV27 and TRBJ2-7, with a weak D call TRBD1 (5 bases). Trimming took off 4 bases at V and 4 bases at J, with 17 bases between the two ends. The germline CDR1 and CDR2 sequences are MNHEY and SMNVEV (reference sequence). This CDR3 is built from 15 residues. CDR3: CASSSLVRGQYEQYF. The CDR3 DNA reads TGTGCCAGCAGTTCCTTAGTAAGGGGTCAGTACGAGCAGTACTTC.